This is a list of T cell receptor beta chains from one sample in a study of blood T cell repertoires in COVID-19. Sequencing was performed with immunoSEQ multiplex PCR; in TCRdb, only in-frame clones are kept and a portion is missing. The sample holds some 250,000 clones, approximately 77% seen once. Specimen: peripheral blood. The receptors originated from a woman aged 18-29 years with acute or convalescent COVID-19. Each CDR3 is given with its conserved first and last residue. Fields, in order: CDR3 DNA, CDR3 protein, D gene, J gene, V gene, clone size. The D gene is left open where the match is weak. Expanded clones are given a class, and other clones once, few, many or no size at all.

cdr3_nt: TGCAGCGTCGCACCGGGCGGGAGTGGATACGAGCAGTACTTC; cdr3_aa: CSVAPGGSGYEQYF; d_call: TRBD2; j_call: TRBJ2-7; v_call: TRBV29-1; clone_size: -
cdr3_nt: TGTGCCAGCACTAGGGGGGGACCCGGGCAGCCCCAGCATTTT; cdr3_aa: CASTRGGPGQPQHF; d_call: -; j_call: TRBJ1-5; v_call: TRBV6-6; clone_size: -
cdr3_nt: TGTGCCAGCAGTTTATCTTGGACAGGGACCGAGCAGTACTTC; cdr3_aa: CASSLSWTGTEQYF; d_call: TRBD1; j_call: TRBJ2-7; v_call: TRBV27; clone_size: -
cdr3_nt: TGCGCCAGCAGCCCACAGGGGTCCGGGGAGCTGTTTTTT; cdr3_aa: CASSPQGSGELFF; d_call: TRBD1; j_call: TRBJ2-2; v_call: TRBV5-1; clone_size: -
cdr3_nt: TGTGCCACCGGTCGGGAGCACTATGGCTACACCTTC; cdr3_aa: CATGREHYGYTF; d_call: -; j_call: TRBJ1-2; v_call: TRBV12-3/TRBV12-4; clone_size: -
cdr3_nt: TGTGCCAGCAGCCCCCGGGACAGGAGTTCCACCGGGGAGCTGTTTTTT; cdr3_aa: CASSPRDRSSTGELFF; d_call: TRBD1; j_call: TRBJ2-2; v_call: TRBV7-6; clone_size: many
cdr3_nt: TGCGCCAGCAGTGAGTCGACCGGGAACGACGCAGATACGCAGTATTTT; cdr3_aa: CASSESTGNDADTQYF; d_call: -; j_call: TRBJ2-3; v_call: TRBV10-1; clone_size: -
cdr3_nt: TGTGCCAGCAGTACCGACTCCGCGACAGATACGCAGTATTTT; cdr3_aa: CASSTDSATDTQYF; d_call: -; j_call: TRBJ2-3; v_call: TRBV6-2/TRBV6-3; clone_size: -
cdr3_nt: TGTGCCAGTAGTCGAACTAGCGGGGGATCCTACAATGAGCAGTTCTTC; cdr3_aa: CASSRTSGGSYNEQFF; d_call: TRBD2; j_call: TRBJ2-1; v_call: TRBV19; clone_size: -
cdr3_nt: TGTGCCAGCAGCACAGGGCCCTACGAGCAGTACTTC; cdr3_aa: CASSTGPYEQYF; d_call: -; j_call: TRBJ2-7; v_call: TRBV28; clone_size: -
cdr3_nt: TGTGCCTGGAGTGTTAGGGACAGGGAGGGCGAGCAGTACTTC; cdr3_aa: CAWSVRDREGEQYF; d_call: TRBD1; j_call: TRBJ2-7; v_call: TRBV30; clone_size: -
cdr3_nt: TGTGCCAGCAGGCTTTTACAGGGGGTATCCTACGAGCAGTACTTC; cdr3_aa: CASRLLQGVSYEQYF; d_call: TRBD1; j_call: TRBJ2-7; v_call: TRBV7-2; clone_size: -
cdr3_nt: TGTGCCACGCGGGGGGGGTTGGCCGGGTTGGGCACCGGGGAGCTGTTTTTT; cdr3_aa: CATRGGLAGLGTGELFF; d_call: TRBD2; j_call: TRBJ2-2; v_call: TRBV19; clone_size: once
cdr3_nt: TGCGCCAGCAGCTGGATGACAGGGGGCGTTAATTCACCCCTCCACTTT; cdr3_aa: CASSWMTGGVNSPLHF; d_call: TRBD1; j_call: TRBJ1-6; v_call: TRBV5-1; clone_size: few
cdr3_nt: TGTGCCAGCAGTGAAGTGGACAGGCAAAATCAGCCCCAGCATTTT; cdr3_aa: CASSEVDRQNQPQHF; d_call: TRBD1; j_call: TRBJ1-5; v_call: TRBV2; clone_size: -
cdr3_nt: TGTGCCTCTTTTCGAGGACAGGGCGGGGATAAGGAGACCCAGTACTTC; cdr3_aa: CASFRGQGGDKETQYF; d_call: TRBD1; j_call: TRBJ2-5; v_call: TRBV30; clone_size: -
cdr3_nt: TGTGCCAGCAGTTTCGGGGGGACTAGGGAAGCTTTCTTT; cdr3_aa: CASSFGGTREAFF; d_call: -; j_call: TRBJ1-1; v_call: TRBV27; clone_size: -
cdr3_nt: TGCAGTGCAAGTAGCGGGACCTACAATGAGCAGTTCTTC; cdr3_aa: CSASSGTYNEQFF; d_call: TRBD2; j_call: TRBJ2-1; v_call: TRBV20-1; clone_size: -
cdr3_nt: TGTGCCAGCAGTTACGGGGTAGCGAACCACAATGAGCAGTTCTTC; cdr3_aa: CASSYGVANHNEQFF; d_call: -; j_call: TRBJ2-1; v_call: TRBV6-2/TRBV6-3; clone_size: -
cdr3_nt: TGTGCCACCAGTGACCCTCGGACAGGGCAAGAGACCCAGTACTTC; cdr3_aa: CATSDPRTGQETQYF; d_call: TRBD1; j_call: TRBJ2-5; v_call: TRBV24-1; clone_size: -
cdr3_nt: TGTGCCAGCAGTTTACAGGGTTTTTTCTTTAATTCACCCCTCCACTTT; cdr3_aa: CASSLQGFFFNSPLHF; d_call: -; j_call: TRBJ1-6; v_call: TRBV28; clone_size: -
cdr3_nt: TGCAGTGCTAGTCTCGCGGGAGGGGGTATCGCTTATTTT; cdr3_aa: CSASLAGGGIAYF; d_call: TRBD2; j_call: TRBJ2-3; v_call: TRBV20-1; clone_size: once
cdr3_nt: TGTGCCAGCTCACCACAGGGACTAGGGTCTATGGAGACCCAGTACTTC; cdr3_aa: CASSPQGLGSMETQYF; d_call: TRBD2; j_call: TRBJ2-5; v_call: TRBV18; clone_size: -
cdr3_nt: TGTGCCAGCAGGTCCGACAGGGTCGTCGGGTCCTATAATTCACCCCTCCACTTT; cdr3_aa: CASRSDRVVGSYNSPLHF; d_call: TRBD1; j_call: TRBJ1-6; v_call: TRBV27; clone_size: -
cdr3_nt: TGTGCCAGCAGTTTATCCGGGACTGCCGTCGAGCAGTACTTC; cdr3_aa: CASSLSGTAVEQYF; d_call: -; j_call: TRBJ2-7; v_call: TRBV27; clone_size: many
cdr3_nt: TGTGCCTGGACGGCGAGGGCTCAGGAGACCCAGTACTTC; cdr3_aa: CAWTARAQETQYF; d_call: -; j_call: TRBJ2-5; v_call: TRBV30; clone_size: -
cdr3_nt: TGTGCCAGCAGCCAACGCTATGCCTCGACTGCGGCCTCTGGAAACACCATATATTTT; cdr3_aa: CASSQRYASTAASGNTIYF; d_call: -; j_call: TRBJ1-3; v_call: TRBV3-1/TRBV3-2; clone_size: few
cdr3_nt: TGTGCCAGCAGTACAAGGGGGGGCTTCCTGCGCGAGCAGTACTTC; cdr3_aa: CASSTRGGFLREQYF; d_call: -; j_call: TRBJ2-7; v_call: TRBV27; clone_size: few